Presented here are 7 T cell receptor beta chains from one specimen sequenced in a study of T-cell reconstitution after alpha-beta-depleted transplantation in children. Unique molecular identifiers featured in how the TCRbeta library was prepared. MiXCR was run by TCRdb on the PCR reads, yielding one entry per CDR3 protein. Among about 480,000 distinct CDR3 sequences listed, approximately 12% were seen once. The specimen comprised PBMCs from the stem cell graft donor, sampled from the stem cell graft. The receptor source for this set is a human donor who donated a stem cell graft to a child with combined immunodeficiency.

There are many counts of this clonotype. The CDR3 sequence: CASSQEPTGTGVTNYGYTF. CDR3 coding DNA: TGCGCCAGCAGCCAAGAGCCGACAGGGACGGGAGTTACTAACTATGGCTACACCTTC. This chain joins TRBV4-1 and TRBJ1-2; 7 bases are shared with TRBD1. This CDR3 comprises 19 residues. Trimming removed 0 bases from V and 0 bases from J; junction bases left unmatched: 13. CDR1 and CDR2 (germline): MGHRA, YSYEKL.

This clonotype has ten or more counts. The chain couples TRBV12-3 or TRBV12-4 to TRBJ2-5; TRBD1 agrees at 7 bases. This CDR3 region has 14 residues. Losses at the gene ends were 5 bases for V and 4 bases for J; bases not matched to a gene: 7. The DNA for the CDR3 is TGTGCCAGCAGTCCACCCGGGACAGCAGAGACCCAGTACTTC. Encoded protein: CASSPPGTAETQYF.

This clonotype was recorded a few times. The CDR3 bases are TGTGCCAGCAGTTTATTTCCGGGCCTGGCAAACGAGCAGTACTTC. Translation gives CASSLFPGLANEQYF. The genes are TRBV28 and TRBJ2-7; D remains unclear. The germline V gene encodes CDR1 MDHEN and CDR2 SYDVKM. There are 15 residues in the CDR3. Trimming pared 1 base from V and 5 bases from J, leaving 15 bases between.

The chain recombines TRBV7-9 with TRBJ2-2; 11 bases are shared with TRBD2. The germline V gene encodes CDR1 SEHNR and CDR2 FQNEAQ (reference sequence). Trimming removed 6 bases from V and 5 bases from J; junction bases left unmatched: 8. The CDR3 runs to 16 residues. CDR3 sequence (DNA): TGTGCCAGCAGACTAGCGGGAGAGAGTAGGACCGGGGAGCTGTTTTTT. Its protein is CASRLAGESRTGELFF.

This clonotype has ten or more counts. CDR3 sequence (DNA): TGCAGTTCGAGCGGGGGGCAAAGCACAGATACGCAGTATTTT. Translation gives CSSSGGQSTDTQYF. The J gene is TRBJ2-3, the V gene TRBV20-1; 9 nucleotides agree with TRBD2. The CDR3 runs 14 residues. The germline CDR1 and CDR2 sequences are DFQATT and SNEGSKA (reference sequence). V trimming: 8 bases; J trimming: 0 bases; junction bases outside the gene matches: 6.

This clonotype was seen only a few times. The chain uses TRBV28 and TRBJ2-7, with 8 bases matching TRBD1. Germline CDR1 reads MDHEN; CDR2 reads SYDVKM. The CDR3 runs 14 residues. V lost 5 bases, J lost 4 bases, and 7 bases stayed unmatched. DNA of the CDR3: TGTGCCAGCAGTGATTCCGGGACAGGATACGAGCAGTACTTC. As protein: CASSDSGTGYEQYF.

At least ten counts were recorded for this clonotype. The chain joins TRBV10-3 to TRBJ2-1; D is perhaps TRBD1 (7 bases). CDR3 length: 14 residues. V was clipped by 7 bases and J by 9 bases, with 19 bases between them. The germline V gene encodes CDR1 ENHRY and CDR2 SYGVKD. DNA for the CDR3: TGTGCCATCACTGAACCGGAGGGGGCAGGTGAGCAGTTCTTC. This codes for CAITEPEGAGEQFF.